Below are 20 T cell receptor beta chains sequenced from a single sample in a study of blood T cell repertoires in COVID-19. The table came from immunoSEQ multiplex PCR; TCRdb's copy has only in-frame clones and leaves some out. The data show over 350,000 clones, with around 87% seen just once and around 0.95% held by the top ten. Source material: PBMCs or T cells enriched from blood (not recorded which). The receptors stem from a woman aged 25 to 39 with acute COVID-19.

The rearrangement links TRBV9 to TRBJ2-1, with 12 bases fitting TRBD2. With V trimmed by 5 bases and J by 9 bases, 15 bases remained unmatched. CDR1 is SGDLS and CDR2 is YYNGEE in the germline V gene. The CDR3 length is 17 residues. This chain's CDR3 is CASSRKVLAGGRGEQFF. In DNA form, the CDR3 reads TGTGCCAGCAGTAGAAAAGTTCTAGCGGGGGGGCGCGGTGAGCAGTTCTTC.

The rearrangement links TRBV7-8 to TRBJ2-7; D possibly corresponds to TRBD1 (6 bases). The V end lost 1 base, the J end lost 0 bases, and 10 bases lay between the germline ends. CDR1 SGHVS and CDR2 FQNEAQ come from the germline V gene. The CDR3 sequence is 15 residues long. CDR3 loop: CASSLGRTVSYEQYF. The CDR3, as DNA: TGTGCCAGCAGCTTAGGACGGACAGTCTCCTACGAGCAGTACTTC.

The chain employs TRBV7-9 and TRBJ1-2; no reliable D call. Germline V gene sequence: CDR1 SEHNR, CDR2 FQNEAQ (reference sequence). The CDR3 spans 14 residues. V shed 1 base and J shed 4 bases, with 10 bases lying between them. The CDR3 region is CASSLVPQAYGYTF. In DNA, the CDR3 is TGTGCCAGCAGCTTAGTGCCCCAAGCCTATGGCTACACCTTC.

The V and J genes are TRBV11-2 and TRBJ2-1; 12 bases line up with TRBD2. Germline CDR1 SGHAT, CDR2 FQNNGV. CDR3 length: 19 amino acids. Losses at the gene ends were 1 base for V and 6 bases for J; bases not matched to a gene: 13. CDR3 bases: TGTGCCAGCAGCTTAGGTCTAGCGGGGGGGCCAATAGGGCGCAATGAGCAGTTCTTC. Its protein is CASSLGLAGGPIGRNEQFF.

This clone appeared once. V is TRBV7-2 and J is TRBJ1-2, with 8 nucleotides matching TRBD1. This CDR3 has 14 amino acids. Germline values: CDR1 SGHTA, CDR2 FQGNSA. V was clipped by 5 bases and J by 4 bases; unmatched bases: 6. The CDR3 protein is CASSPRGQGYGYTF. The CDR3 nucleotides are TGTGCCAGCAGCCCCAGGGGGCAAGGCTATGGCTACACCTTC.

V usage is TRBV19 and J usage is TRBJ1-2; 7 bases map to TRBD1. The germline V gene has CDR1 LNHDA and CDR2 SQIVND (reference sequence). V gave up 4 bases and J gave up 8 bases; unmatched junction bases: 10. CDR3 length: 14 amino acids. The CDR3 loop is CASSTRDRQDGYTF. Written as DNA, the CDR3 is TGTGCCAGTAGTACCCGGGACAGACAGGACGGCTACACCTTC.

The chain couples TRBV7-2 to TRBJ1-6; D unclear. V lost 1 base to trimming and J lost 9 bases, with 16 bases between them. Germline V gives CDR1 SGHTA, CDR2 FQGNSA. CDR3 length equals 16 residues. CDR3 nucleotide sequence: TGTGCCAGCAGCTTAGGGCTAAGCGCGGCGGGTTCACCCCTCCACTTT. Protein: CASSLGLSAAGSPLHF.

The genes are TRBV7-2 and TRBJ1-1; TRBD1 matches 8 bases. Germline CDR1 is SGHTA and CDR2 is FQGNSA. The CDR3 length is 14 residues. Trimming at V came to 10 bases and at J to 2 bases, leaving 9 bases not matched to a gene. CDR3 coding DNA: TGTGCCACGAGACAGGGGTCGAGAAACACTGAAGCTTTCTTT. This encodes CATRQGSRNTEAFF.

V usage is TRBV19 and J usage is TRBJ2-1; 10 bases fit TRBD2. CDR1 is LNHDA, CDR2 SQIVND, per germline (reference sequence). Unmatched junction bases numbered 7, after V lost 3 bases and J lost 8 bases. The CDR3 spans 15 residues. The CDR3 DNA reads TGTGCCAGTAGTATTGGGAGCGGGGGGGCCTATGAGCAGTTCTTC. Amino acid sequence: CASSIGSGGAYEQFF.

The V and J genes are TRBV5-1 and TRBJ2-7, with 7 bases fitting TRBD2. CDR3 length: 13 amino acids. The J segment lost 7 bases and the V segment lost 2 bases, leaving 6 bases of the junction unmatched. Germline CDR1 reads SGHRS; CDR2 reads YFSETQ. The CDR3 spells CASSFERAGEQYF. The CDR3 DNA reads as TGCGCCAGCAGCTTCGAGAGAGCGGGGGAGCAGTACTTC.

Comment on this clone: Different DNA sequences within this sample yield the same CDR3. This sequence joins TRBV24-1 and TRBJ2-1; 10 bases align to TRBD2. Germline-derived CDR1 and CDR2 are KGHDR and SFDVKD. J was trimmed by 8 bases and V by 0 bases; bases with no gene match: 6. The CDR3 is made up of 16 amino acids. CDR3 bases: TGTGCCACCAGTGATTTGGGGCTAGCGGGGGTGTATGAGCAGTTCTTC. Translation: CATSDLGLAGVYEQFF.

The rearrangement uses TRBV7-9 and TRBJ1-2, with 8 bases lining up with TRBD1. Germline V lookup: CDR1 SEHNR, CDR2 FQNEAQ (reference sequence). The CDR3 consists of 17 residues. Germline trimming cut 5 bases from V and 4 bases from J; bases unmatched to any gene: 15. The CDR3 DNA reads TGTGCCAGCAGCCCCCTATTTGGACAGGGATTGAGCTATGGCTACACCTTC. It yields the protein CASSPLFGQGLSYGYTF. Filled out from reference TRBV7-9 and TRBJ1-2, the complete variable domain reads DTGVSQNPRHKITKRGQNVTFRCDPISEHNRLYWYRQTLGQGPEFLTYFQNEAQLEKSRLLSDRFSAERPKGSFSTLEIQRTEQGDSAMYLCASSPLFGQGLSYGYTFGSGTRLTVV.

This clone was counted once. This chain uses TRBV11-3 with TRBJ2-3; D is uncertain. The CDR3 loop spans 14 amino acids. In germline, CDR1 is SGHNT, CDR2 YENEEA. With 3 bases removed from V and 3 bases from J, the gap between germline ends came to 10 bases. The CDR3, as DNA: TGTGCCAGCAGCTTGACGGCCGGGACAGATACGCAGTATTTT. It yields the protein CASSLTAGTDTQYF.

V usage is TRBV18 and J usage is TRBJ1-1, with TRBD1 matching over 10 bases. The length of the CDR3 is 19 residues. CDR1 is KGHSH and CDR2 is LQKENI in the germline V gene. V lost 1 base and J lost 2; bases outside the gene matches: 13. DNA for the CDR3: TGTGCCAGCTCACCACGCGAGCACGGGACAGGGGCTCCTAACACTGAAGCTTTCTTT. Translating it yields CASSPREHGTGAPNTEAFF.

This chain links TRBV24-1 with TRBJ2-7, with TRBD1 matching over 10 bases. V shed 1 base and J 5 bases; nucleotides not matched to a gene: 10. CDR3 length equals 17 residues. The germline V gene has CDR1 KGHDR and CDR2 SFDVKD. CDR3 loop: CATSDLGYRQGAHEQYF. The CDR3 nucleotides read TGTGCCACCAGTGATTTAGGTTACCGACAGGGGGCCCACGAGCAGTACTTC.

Only a few counts were recorded for this clone. The chain is built from TRBV5-1 and TRBJ2-7, with 7 bases lining up with TRBD1. The CDR3 extends over 12 amino acids. CDR1 is SGHRS and CDR2 is YFSETQ in the germline V gene. V lost 1 base, J lost 5 bases, and 0 bases stayed unmatched. CDR3 loop: CASSLTGDEQYF. The CDR3 DNA sequence: TGCGCCAGCAGCTTGACAGGGGACGAGCAGTACTTC. The full variable domain, rest sourced from reference TRBV5-1 and TRBJ2-7, is KAGVTQTPRYLIKTRGQQVTLSCSPISGHRSVSWYQQTPGQGLQFLFEYFSETQRNKGNFPGRFSGRQFSNSRSEMNVSTLELGDSALYLCASSLTGDEQYFGPGTRLTVT.

CDR3 residues: CASSEGILPGAQHF. The CDR3, as DNA: TGTGCCAGCAGTGAGGGGATCCTCCCCGGGGCCCAGCATTTT. The chain couples TRBV2 to TRBJ1-5; D remains ambiguous. Germline assignment: CDR1 SNHLY and CDR2 FYNNEI. V was trimmed by 3 bases and J by 11 bases, leaving 17 bases between them. The CDR3 totals 14 residues.

This rearrangement joins TRBV9 to TRBJ2-1; TRBD2 matches at 12 bases. Germline CDR1 and CDR2: SGDLS and YYNGEE. The CDR3 loop spans 15 amino acids. Losses at the gene ends were 2 bases for V and 9 bases for J; bases not matched to a gene: 6. The CDR3: CASSVSSGGAGEQFF. The CDR3 DNA is TGTGCCAGCAGCGTCTCTAGCGGGGGGGCCGGTGAGCAGTTCTTC.

The chain is built from TRBV2 and TRBJ1-2; D perhaps matches TRBD1 (6 bases). V lost 5 bases and J lost 4, with 17 bases in between. Per the germline V gene, CDR1 is SNHLY and CDR2 is FYNNEI. The CDR3 is 15 residues long. CDR3 DNA sequence: TGTGCCAGCAGTTCGACAGGATCCTGGGGCTATGGCTACACCTTC. Translating it yields CASSSTGSWGYGYTF.

This clone was observed once. This sequence joins TRBV2 and TRBJ2-1; the D gene is possibly TRBD1 (5 bases). Trimming shortened V by 4 bases and J by 5 bases, and 18 bases separated the two germline ends. The CDR3 consists of 16 residues. The germline CDR1 and CDR2 sequences are SNHLY and FYNNEI. CDR3 bases: TGTGCCAGCAGTGGCTGGGGCAGGGTGGACCACAATGAGCAGTTCTTC. Its translation: CASSGWGRVDHNEQFF.